This TCR beta chain was captured by sequencing in a study of blood T cell repertoires in COVID-19. Looking at the study overall: The samples span acute and convalescent COVID-19 from the United States, Italy and Spain.

Methods used by the authors: Amplifying reference gene primers gave estimates of nucleated cell counts. Using immunoSEQ multiplex PCR, the repertoire was profiled, and TCRdb retains in-frame clones only, with some absent. The DNA was the basis for D and trimming; V, J and clone size are from that table. The table shows about 56,000 clones, with around 80% occurring only once. In germline, CDR1 is MNHEY, CDR2 SVGAGI. This CDR3 contains 14 residues. V dropped 6 bases and J dropped 6; count of bases not matched to a gene: 7. Sequenced: peripheral blood. The chain carries TRBV6-5 and TRBJ2-2; 7 bases match TRBD1. This clonotype was obtained from a woman at least 80 years old with acute or convalescent COVID-19. CDR3 protein: CASSPTGTPGELFF. CDR3 DNA: TGTGCCAGCAGCCCGACAGGGACGCCCGGGGAGCTGTTTTTT.